This entry features one TCR beta chain sequence. The antigen this receptor binds is unknown. Base quality data are lacking; no much larger clone is found one base away. V and J are truncated by 5 bases and 3 bases respectively, leaving an intervening sequence of 17 bases. For CDR1 and CDR2, the germline V gene lists SGHTA and FQGNSA. The CDR3 spans 15 residues, from the cysteine through the phenylalanine. The sequence is cut down to CDR3 DNA, 45 bases in frame from base 1. This specimen belongs to a study of long-term antiretroviral therapy in people with HIV (dated by TCRdb to between 2021 and 2022). With respect to the entire study: The earliest samples were collected about a decade before the 2015 WHO recommendation for immediate ART, when ART was typically delayed until CD4 counts fell. Among the 30 to 35 participants with HIV, eleven to twelve were female. This retrospective serial study examined whether starting ART and sustained HIV suppression were associated with changes in the composition and diversity of the TRB repertoire in peripheral blood. Test extractions of a monoclonal T-cell line alongside fewer than 40 polyclonal samples showed no cross-contamination during QIAcube processing. The cohort contributed about 180 cryopreserved PBMC samples from 30 adults with confirmed HIV infection, collected serially over a mean of approximately six years (range 1-12). Here is what the overall study found, with its caveats: At every time point, the repertoire was dominated by expanded TRB clones first identified before ART initiation, although this dominance fluctuated and, in many PLHIV, declined after ART. Compared with controls, HIV repertoires had narrower CDR3 length ranges, and the network structure pointed to an antigen-experienced repertoire that shifted only slightly toward naive after ART. Inferences about post-ART repertoire changes were limited because no data were available on ART adherence, viral resistance or therapy changes. The samples were dated from about 2003 to 2017, and the ART regimens that were used may be less effective than current ART regimens. Since PBMC availability was limited, sequencing covered only the TCR beta chain, with no alpha chain pairing. Because pre-ART samples had limited cell numbers, profiling was done on unsorted PBMC rather than on sorted CD4+ and CD8+ T cells. A significant increase in TRB diversity was found to be associated with ART initiation, although TRB diversity was observed to remain significantly below that of transplant donor controls even after long-term ART.

Sequencing of the TRB variable region was done with the immunoSEQ hsTCRB v3.0 assay at survey level resolution. TRB sequencing targeted a depth of about 40,000-55,000 T-cell genomes per sample. An Illumina MiSeq with a v3 150-cycle kit was used to sequence the pooled TRB libraries. The study's own analysis went as follows. Analysis of repertoires was carried out in R inside a reproducible Nextflow workflow spanning QC, data transformation and analysis. LymphoSeq2, an R package for exploring AIRR-Seq data, was used to implement the custom analyses. A few samples yielding fewer than 5000 total TRB sequences were excluded, leaving over 150 analyzed HIV repertoires. Of the roughly 190 retained HIV repertoires, approximately 60 were collected before and 120 to 130 after ART initiation. Each repertoire was downsampled to 5000 TRB nucleotide sequences, and summary statistics were averaged across 100 downsampling iterations. The analysis kept only TRB sequences whose CDR3 regions were at least seven amino acids long. Diversity was assessed using a clonality score derived from Shannon entropy and using the Gini coefficient. In the repertoire networks, any two of the top 5000 CDR3 amino acid sequences were linked whenever the two sequences differed by an edit distance of one. For TRB CDR3 amino acid sequences, GLIPH2 was used to predict antigen specificity groups and MHC restriction. CDR3 amino acid sequences were matched against VDJdb and McPAS-TCR to flag known CMV, EBV, HIV or tissue antigen associations. Pre-ART, post-ART and control groups were compared with Wilcoxon signed-rank tests and Holm-Bonferroni correction. TCRdb mirrors the immuneACCESS table, restricted to in-frame sequences. Some clones are absent from its copies; in checked studies, under half trace to an unresolved V gene, and the reason for the others is unknown. Clone size and the V and J calls come from that table; the DNA yielded D and trimming. This sample comprises 30,000 or so clones, 70% to 90% of them detected only once. Approximately 3.8% of the sample lies in the top ten.

Inclusion was restricted to participants for whom at least one PBMC sample before ART initiation and at least two post-ART samples were available. Every participant with HIV received treatment in the United States of America. Before DNA extraction, cryopreserved samples of about 0.95-10 million PBMC were thawed and washed. At the time of the earliest PBMC sample for each participant with HIV, ages ranged from roughly 23 to 55 years. PBMC samples were contributed by each participant from 1-4 timepoints before ART initiation and 2-8 timepoints after ART initiation, with a median of 7 samples. For every participant, serial HIV viral load, CD4+ T-cell count, ART history and demographic data were obtained. Using a Qiagen kit on a QIAcube, genomic DNA was extracted from unsorted PBMC, with samples processed in batches of 12.

The receptor was isolated from a young man with HIV. The chain employs TRBV7-2 and TRBJ2-7; the D gene remains uncertain. The sequencing used unsorted PBMCs, collected 0.8 years before starting antiretroviral therapy. CDR3 region: CASSPRFKLGYEQYF. In nucleotide form, the sequence is TGTGCCAGCAGCCCTAGATTTAAACTCGGCTACGAGCAGTACTTC.